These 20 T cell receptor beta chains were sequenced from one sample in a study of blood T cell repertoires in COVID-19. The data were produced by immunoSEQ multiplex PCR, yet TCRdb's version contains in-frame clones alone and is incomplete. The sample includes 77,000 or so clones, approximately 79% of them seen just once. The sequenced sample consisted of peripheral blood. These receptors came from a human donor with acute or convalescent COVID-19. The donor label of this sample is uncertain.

The CDR3 sequence: CASSTSGSVHEQYF. The CDR3 DNA is TGTGCCAGCAGCACGAGCGGGAGTGTACACGAGCAGTACTTC. The chain employs TRBV7-3 and TRBJ2-7; 8 positions agree with TRBD2. Germline V gives CDR1 SGHTA, CDR2 FQGTGA. Germline trimming cut 5 bases from V and 5 bases from J; bases unmatched to any gene: 8. The CDR3 extends over 14 amino acids.

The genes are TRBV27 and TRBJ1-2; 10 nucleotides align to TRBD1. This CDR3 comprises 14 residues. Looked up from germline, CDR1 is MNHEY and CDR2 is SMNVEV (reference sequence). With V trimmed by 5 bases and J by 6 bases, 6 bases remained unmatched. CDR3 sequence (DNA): TGTGCCAGCAGTCCACCGGGACAGGGGAATGGCTACACCTTC. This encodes CASSPPGQGNGYTF.

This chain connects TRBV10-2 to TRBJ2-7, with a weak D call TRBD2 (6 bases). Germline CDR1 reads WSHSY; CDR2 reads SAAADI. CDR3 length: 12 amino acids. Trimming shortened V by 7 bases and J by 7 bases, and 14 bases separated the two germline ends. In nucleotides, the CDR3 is TGCGCCAGCACCGGGAGACTTGGGGAGCAGTACTTC. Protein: CASTGRLGEQYF.

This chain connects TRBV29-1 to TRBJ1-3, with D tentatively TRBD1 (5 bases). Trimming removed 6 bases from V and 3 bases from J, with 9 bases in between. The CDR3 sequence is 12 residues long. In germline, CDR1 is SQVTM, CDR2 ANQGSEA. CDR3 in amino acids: CSVETVGNTIYF. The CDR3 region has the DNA TGCAGCGTGGAGACAGTTGGAAACACCATATATTTT.

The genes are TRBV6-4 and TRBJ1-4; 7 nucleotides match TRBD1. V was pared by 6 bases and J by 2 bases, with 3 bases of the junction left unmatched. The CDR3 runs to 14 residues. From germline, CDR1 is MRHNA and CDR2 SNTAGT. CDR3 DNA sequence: TGTGCCAGCAGGACAGGGTCGACTAATGAAAAACTGTTTTTT. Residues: CASRTGSTNEKLFF.

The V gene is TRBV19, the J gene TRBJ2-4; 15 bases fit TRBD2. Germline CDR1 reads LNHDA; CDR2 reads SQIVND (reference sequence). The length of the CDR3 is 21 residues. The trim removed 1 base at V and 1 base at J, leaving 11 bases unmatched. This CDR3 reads CASSIAGLAGGPKSAKNIQYF. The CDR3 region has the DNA TGTGCCAGTAGTATAGCCGGACTAGCGGGGGGGCCGAAATCTGCCAAAAACATTCAGTACTTC. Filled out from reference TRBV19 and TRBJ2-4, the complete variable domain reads DGGITQSPKYLFRKEGQNVTLSCEQNLNHDAMYWYRQDPGQGLRLIYYSQIVNDFQKGDIAEGYSVSREKKESFPLTVTSAQKNPTAFYLCASSIAGLAGGPKSAKNIQYFGAGTRLSVL.

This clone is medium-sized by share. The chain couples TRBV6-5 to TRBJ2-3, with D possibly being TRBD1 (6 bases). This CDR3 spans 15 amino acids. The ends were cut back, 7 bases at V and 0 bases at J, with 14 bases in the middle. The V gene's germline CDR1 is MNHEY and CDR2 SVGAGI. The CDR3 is CASKARDISTDTQYF. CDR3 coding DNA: TGTGCCAGCAAAGCCCGGGACATCAGCACAGATACGCAGTATTTT.

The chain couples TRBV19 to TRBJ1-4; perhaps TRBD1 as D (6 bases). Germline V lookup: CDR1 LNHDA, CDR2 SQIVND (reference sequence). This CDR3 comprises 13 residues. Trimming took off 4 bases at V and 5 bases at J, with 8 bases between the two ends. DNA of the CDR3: TGTGCCAGTAGTAGTACAGGGAATGAAAAACTGTTTTTT. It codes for CASSSTGNEKLFF.

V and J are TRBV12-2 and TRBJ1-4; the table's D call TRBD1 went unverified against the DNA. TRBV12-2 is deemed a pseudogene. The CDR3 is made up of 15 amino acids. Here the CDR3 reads CASRLLTGADEKLFF. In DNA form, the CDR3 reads TGTGCAAGTCGCTTGCTGACAGGGGCGGATGAAAAACTGTTTTTT.

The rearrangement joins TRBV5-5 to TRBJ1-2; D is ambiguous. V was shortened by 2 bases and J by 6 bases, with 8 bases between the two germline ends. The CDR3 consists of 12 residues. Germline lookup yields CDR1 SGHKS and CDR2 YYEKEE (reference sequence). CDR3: CASSFRSDGYTF. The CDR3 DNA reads TGTGCCAGCAGCTTTCGGAGCGATGGCTACACCTTC.

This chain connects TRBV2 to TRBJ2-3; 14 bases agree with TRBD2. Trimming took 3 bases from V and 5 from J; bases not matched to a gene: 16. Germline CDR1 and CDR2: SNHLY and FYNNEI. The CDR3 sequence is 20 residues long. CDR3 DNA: TGTGCCAGCAGTGATTCCAGGGTCCCGGGACTAGCGGGAGTTAGAGATACGCAGTATTTT. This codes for CASSDSRVPGLAGVRDTQYF.

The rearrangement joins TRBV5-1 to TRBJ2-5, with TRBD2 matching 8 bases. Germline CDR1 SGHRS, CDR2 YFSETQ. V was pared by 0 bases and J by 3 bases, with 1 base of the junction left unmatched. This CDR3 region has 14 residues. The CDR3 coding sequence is TGCGCCAGCAGCTTGGCGGGGGGGAAAGAGACCCAGTACTTC. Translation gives CASSLAGGKETQYF.

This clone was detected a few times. The CDR3 nucleotides are TGTGCCAGCAGCTCCGGCGGGACAGGGTTCGTAGCTGGAAACACCATATATTTT. Translating gives CASSSGGTGFVAGNTIYF. The chain uses TRBV5-6 and TRBJ1-3, with 9 bases identical to TRBD1. The length of the CDR3 is 18 residues. With 3 bases clipped from V and 2 bases from J, the junction kept 12 bases outside the gene matches. Germline CDR1 SGHDT, CDR2 YYEEEE. The entire variable domain, with the rest obtained from reference TRBV5-6 and TRBJ1-3, is as follows: DAGVTQSPTHLIKTRGQQVTLRCSPKSGHDTVSWYQQALGQGPQFIFQYYEEEERQRGNFPDRFSGHQFPNYSSELNVNALLLGDSALYLCASSSGGTGFVAGNTIYFGEGSWLTVV.

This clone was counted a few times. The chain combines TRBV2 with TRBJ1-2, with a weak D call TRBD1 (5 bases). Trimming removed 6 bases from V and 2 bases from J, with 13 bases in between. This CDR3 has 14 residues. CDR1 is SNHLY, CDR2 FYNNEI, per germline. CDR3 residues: CASRFLTENYGYTF. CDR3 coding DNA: TGTGCCAGCAGGTTCCTGACAGAAAACTATGGCTACACCTTC. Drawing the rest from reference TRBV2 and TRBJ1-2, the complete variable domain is EPEVTQTPSHQVTQMGQEVILRCVPISNHLYFYWYRQILGQKVEFLVSFYNNEISEKSEIFDDQFSVERPDGSNFTLKIRSTKLEDSAMYFCASRFLTENYGYTFGSGTRLTVV.

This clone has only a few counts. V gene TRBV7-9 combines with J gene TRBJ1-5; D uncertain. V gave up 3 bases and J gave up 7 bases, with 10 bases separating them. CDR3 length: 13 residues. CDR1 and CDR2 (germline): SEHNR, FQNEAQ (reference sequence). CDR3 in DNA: TGTGCCAGCAGCTTTGGGTCGGAGCAGCCCCAGCATTTT. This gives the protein CASSFGSEQPQHF.

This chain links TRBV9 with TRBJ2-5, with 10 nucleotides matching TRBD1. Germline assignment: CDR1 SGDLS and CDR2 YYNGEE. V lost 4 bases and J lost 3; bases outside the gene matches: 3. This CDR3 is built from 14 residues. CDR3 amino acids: CASSQGTGEETQYF. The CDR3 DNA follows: TGTGCCAGCAGCCAAGGGACAGGGGAAGAGACCCAGTACTTC.

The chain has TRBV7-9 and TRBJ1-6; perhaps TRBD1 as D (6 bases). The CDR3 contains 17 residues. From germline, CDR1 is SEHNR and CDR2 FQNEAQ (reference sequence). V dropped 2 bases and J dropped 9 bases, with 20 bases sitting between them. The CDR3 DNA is TGTGCCAGCAGCTTACGGCCACCAACAGGGAGGGGTTCACCCCTCCACTTT. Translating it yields CASSLRPPTGRGSPLHF.

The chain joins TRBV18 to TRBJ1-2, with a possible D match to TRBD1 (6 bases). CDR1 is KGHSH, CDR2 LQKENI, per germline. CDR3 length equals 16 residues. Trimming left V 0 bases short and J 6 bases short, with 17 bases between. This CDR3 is CASSPPAGRGVDGYTF. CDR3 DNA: TGTGCCAGCTCACCACCGGCGGGCAGGGGAGTGGATGGCTACACCTTC. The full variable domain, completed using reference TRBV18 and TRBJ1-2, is NAGVMQNPRHLVRRRGQEARLRCSPMKGHSHVYWYRQLPEEGLKFMVYLQKENIIDESGMPKERFSAEFPKEGPSILRIQQVVRGDSAAYFCASSPPAGRGVDGYTFGSGTRLTVV.

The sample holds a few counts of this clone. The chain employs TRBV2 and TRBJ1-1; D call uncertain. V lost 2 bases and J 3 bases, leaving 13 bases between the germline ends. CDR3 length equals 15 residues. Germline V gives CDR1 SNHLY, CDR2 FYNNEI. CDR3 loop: CASSEQRVWYTEAFF. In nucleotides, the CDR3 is TGTGCCAGCAGTGAACAGAGGGTGTGGTACACTGAAGCTTTCTTT. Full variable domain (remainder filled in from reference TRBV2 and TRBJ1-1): EPEVTQTPSHQVTQMGQEVILRCVPISNHLYFYWYRQILGQKVEFLVSFYNNEISEKSEIFDDQFSVERPDGSNFTLKIRSTKLEDSAMYFCASSEQRVWYTEAFFGQGTRLTVV.

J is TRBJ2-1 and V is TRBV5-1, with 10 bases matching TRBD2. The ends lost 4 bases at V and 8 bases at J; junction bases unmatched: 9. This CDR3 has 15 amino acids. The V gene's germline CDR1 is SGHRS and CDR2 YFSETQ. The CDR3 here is CASSVSGGAVDEQFF. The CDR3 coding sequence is TGCGCCAGCAGCGTGAGCGGGGGGGCCGTGGATGAGCAGTTCTTC.